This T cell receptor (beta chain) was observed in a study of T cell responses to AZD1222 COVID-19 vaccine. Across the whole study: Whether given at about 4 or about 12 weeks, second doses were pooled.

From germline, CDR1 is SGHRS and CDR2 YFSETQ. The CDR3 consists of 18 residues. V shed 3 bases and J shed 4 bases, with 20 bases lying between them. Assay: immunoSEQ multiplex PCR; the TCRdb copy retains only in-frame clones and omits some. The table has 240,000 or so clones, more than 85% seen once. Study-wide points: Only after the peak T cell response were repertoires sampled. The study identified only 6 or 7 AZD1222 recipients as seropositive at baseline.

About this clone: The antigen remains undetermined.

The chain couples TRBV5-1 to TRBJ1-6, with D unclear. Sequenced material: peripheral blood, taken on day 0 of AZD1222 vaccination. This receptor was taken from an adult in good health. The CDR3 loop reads CASSSAPSKNQYNSPLHF. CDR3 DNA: TGCGCCAGCAGCTCAGCCCCATCGAAAAATCAATATAATTCACCCCTCCACTTT.